This TCR beta chain stems from a study of T cells in Graves' hyperthyroidism and ophthalmopathy. This clonotype was detected many times. Its antigen is currently unknown. CDR3 length equals 14 residues. Trimming pared 0 bases from V and 3 bases from J, leaving 9 bases between. The germline V gene encodes CDR1 SGHRS and CDR2 YFSETQ. Clinical symptoms, serum thyroxine and TRAb, thyroid ultrasound and orbital computed tomography together formed the diagnostic basis. Findings of the study overall: A 13 V-J signature model discriminated ophthalmopathy versus stable hyperthyroidism. Among thyroid clonotypes expanded above 0.001, most also appeared in blood.

TCR beta CDR3 region amplification was performed from RNA transcripts. In the first-round RT-PCR of the TCR CDR3, the HTBI primer set was used. TCRdb reprocessed the multiplex PCR reads with MiXCR, giving one entry per CDR3 protein. The sample yields 310,000 or so distinct CDR3 sequences, over 15% seen once. The source material was blood. The chain links TRBV5-1 to TRBJ1-2, with TRBD1 as a possible D gene (5 bases). This receptor was taken from a woman aged 55-70 years with Graves' ophthalmopathy. The CDR3 is CASSLAREDYGYTF. CDR3 bases: TGCGCCAGCAGCTTGGCCAGGGAGGACTATGGCTACACCTTC.